Each of the 32 T cell receptor beta chains below was sequenced from the same sample in a study of T cells after yellow fever vaccination. In TCRdb, the 5' RACE reads were re-called with MiXCR into one record per CDR3 protein. The sample gives more than 300,000 distinct CDR3 sequences, approximately 4% of which show up once; roughly 21% is in the top ten. This specimen consisted of PBMCs, obtained 15 days after the yellow fever booster vaccination. These receptor sequences come from a man aged 18 to 29 who received the YFV17D yellow fever vaccine.

This clonotype was seen at least ten times. The chain combines TRBV7-2 with TRBJ2-1; D not resolved. The CDR3 spans 14 residues. Trimming took 5 bases from V and 4 from J, leaving 12 bases between them. Germline V gene data show CDR1 as SGHTA and CDR2 as FQGNSA. The CDR3 region is CASSRVGLYNEQFF. CDR3 DNA sequence: TGTGCCAGCAGCCGAGTTGGGTTGTACAATGAGCAGTTCTTC.

J is TRBJ2-5 and V is TRBV4-3; no clear D gene. CDR3 length: 15 residues. Trimming removed 0 bases from V and 5 bases from J, with 13 bases in between. Germline CDR1 is LGHNA and CDR2 is YSLEER. The CDR3 region is CASSQEFASRETQYF. The CDR3 coding sequence is TGCGCCAGCAGCCAAGAATTCGCTAGTAGGGAGACCCAGTACTTC.

This clonotype was recorded at least ten times. This chain joins TRBV20-1 and TRBJ2-3, with 9 bases aligning to TRBD2. With 3 bases clipped from V and 2 bases from J, the junction kept 6 bases outside the gene matches. This CDR3 is 15 amino acids long. Germline assignment: CDR1 DFQATT and CDR2 SNEGSKA (reference sequence). This CDR3 reads CSASPRLAATDTQYF. Here the CDR3 DNA reads TGCAGTGCTAGCCCTCGACTAGCGGCCACAGATACGCAGTATTTT.

In the case of this clonotype: A junction end diverges from the germline sequence, so it may reflect a read error. The V and J genes are TRBV11-2 and TRBJ2-2; D is possibly TRBD2 (5 bases). Germline V lookup: CDR1 SGHAT, CDR2 FQNNGV. CDR3 size: 13 residues. CDR3 in DNA: TGTGCCAGCAGGACGGGTAACACCGGGGAGCTGATTTTT. It yields the protein CASRTGNTGELIF. The complete variable domain, with remaining parts taken from reference TRBV11-2 and TRBJ2-2, reads EAGVAQSPRYKIIEKRQSVAFWCNPISGHATLYWYQQILGQGPKLLIQFQNNGVVDDSQLPKDRFSAERLKGVDSTLKIQPAKLEDSAVYLCASRTGNTGELIFGEGSRLTVL.

This clonotype was recorded many times. This rearrangement joins TRBV12-3 or TRBV12-4 to TRBJ1-6, with a weak D call TRBD1 (5 bases). The CDR3 is 14 residues long. Trimming shortened V by 2 bases and J by 10 bases, and 12 bases separated the two germline ends. CDR3 DNA sequence: TGTGCCAGCAGTTTACGCCAGGGAGCCTCACCCCTCCACTTT. Its translation is CASSLRQGASPLHF.

V and J are TRBV6-5 and TRBJ2-5; D is perhaps TRBD2 (6 bases). In germline, CDR1 is MNHEY, CDR2 SVGAGI. This CDR3 has 13 amino acids. V was pared by 8 bases and J by 0 bases, with 10 bases between. The CDR3 here is CASGRGDQETQYF. CDR3 DNA: TGTGCCAGCGGGCGGGGAGACCAAGAGACCCAGTACTTC.

The chain uses TRBV5-1 and TRBJ2-6; D gene ambiguous. The germline gives CDR1 SGHRS, CDR2 YFSETQ. V dropped 0 bases and J dropped 1 base, with 8 bases sitting between them. CDR3 length equals 16 residues. CDR3 sequence: CASSLDGRSGANVLTF. CDR3 in DNA: TGCGCCAGCAGCTTGGATGGACGGTCTGGGGCCAACGTCCTGACTTTC. The full variable domain, completed using reference TRBV5-1 and TRBJ2-6, is KAGVTQTPRYLIKTRGQQVTLSCSPISGHRSVSWYQQTPGQGLQFLFEYFSETQRNKGNFPGRFSGRQFSNSRSEMNVSTLELGDSALYLCASSLDGRSGANVLTFGAGSRLTVL.

This clonotype was counted between two and nine times. V usage is TRBV5-6 and J usage is TRBJ1-2; 8 bases align to TRBD1. V was pared by 5 bases and J by 8 bases, with 11 bases of the junction left unmatched. CDR3 length: 14 amino acids. CDR1 is SGHDT and CDR2 is YYEEEE in the germline V gene. The CDR3 region is CASSVMGTGYGYTF. The CDR3 region has the DNA TGTGCCAGCAGTGTGATGGGGACAGGATACGGCTACACCTTC.

This clonotype showed up many times. This sequence joins TRBV29-1 and TRBJ2-3; D gene ambiguous. V was shortened by 6 bases and J by 3 bases, with 10 bases between the two germline ends. This CDR3 is 12 amino acids long. Germline values: CDR1 SQVTM, CDR2 ANQGSEA. CDR3 residues: CSVGRKTDTQYF. The DNA for the CDR3 is TGCAGCGTCGGACGTAAGACAGATACGCAGTATTTT.

Only a few counts were recorded for this clonotype. A much bigger clone sits one base away, suggesting this may be a read error. V and J are TRBV12-3 or TRBV12-4 and TRBJ1-5, with TRBD1 as a possible D gene (5 bases). The CDR3 covers 13 residues. CDR3 region: CASSLDSQKPQQF. CDR3 DNA sequence: TGTGCCAGCAGTCTAGACAGCCAAAAGCCCCAGCAATTT.

The chain carries TRBV6-6 and TRBJ2-7; D not certain. Trimming removed 0 bases at V and 4 bases at J, with 10 bases between. In germline, CDR1 is MNHNY, CDR2 SVGAGI (reference sequence). The CDR3 contains 14 residues. The CDR3 coding sequence is TGTGCCAGCAGTTACTCGAACGTCAAGTACGAGCAGTACTTC. Protein sequence: CASSYSNVKYEQYF.

In this sample, this clonotype turned up a few times. The chain employs TRBV27 and TRBJ2-7, with 7 bases fitting TRBD1. This CDR3 region has 13 residues. Unmatched junction bases numbered 5, after V lost 5 bases and J lost 4 bases. Germline V lookup: CDR1 MNHEY, CDR2 SMNVEV (reference sequence). In DNA form, the CDR3 reads TGTGCCAGCAGTGCGCAGACAGGGTACGAGCAGTACTTC. This gives the protein CASSAQTGYEQYF.

This clonotype was seen ten or more times. The chain recombines TRBV15 with TRBJ2-3, with a weak D call TRBD2 (6 bases). CDR3 length: 14 amino acids. CDR1 LNHNV and CDR2 YYDKDF come from the germline V gene (reference sequence). V was trimmed by 7 bases and J by 0 bases, leaving 11 bases between them. The CDR3 region has the DNA TGTGCCACCAAAGCGGGCCTTAGCACAGATACGCAGTATTTT. This sequence encodes CATKAGLSTDTQYF.

This rearrangement joins TRBV11-2 to TRBJ2-3; D remains ambiguous. The CDR3 is made up of 10 amino acids. The V gene's germline CDR1 is SGHAT and CDR2 FQNNGV. Trimming took off 1 base at V and 10 bases at J, with 3 bases between the two ends. The CDR3 DNA reads TGTGCCAGCAGCTTAGTGGCGCAGTATTTT. Translated, it gives CASSLVAQYF. The variable domain in full, with the rest retrieved from reference TRBV11-2 and TRBJ2-3, is EAGVAQSPRYKIIEKRQSVAFWCNPISGHATLYWYQQILGQGPKLLIQFQNNGVVDDSQLPKDRFSAERLKGVDSTLKIQPAKLEDSAVYLCASSLVAQYFGPGTRLTVL.

This sequence joins TRBV6-2 or TRBV6-3 and TRBJ1-1; D remains unclear. Trimming shortened V by 8 bases and J by 7 bases, and 11 bases separated the two germline ends. This CDR3 region has 11 residues. Germline loops: CDR1 MNHEY, CDR2 SVGEGT. As DNA, the CDR3 is TGTGCCAGCGCCGCCCACAGTGAAGCTTTCTTT. Translating it yields CASAAHSEAFF.

In its sample, this clonotype was seen many times. The rearrangement uses TRBV30 and TRBJ2-3; 7 nucleotides align to TRBD2. With V trimmed by 5 bases and J by 2 bases, 7 bases remained unmatched. The germline CDR1 and CDR2 sequences are GTSNPN and SVGIG (reference sequence). The CDR3 runs 14 residues. The CDR3 DNA reads as TGTGCCTGGTCCCCGGGGAGGGCCACAGATACGCAGTATTTT. Encoded protein: CAWSPGRATDTQYF.

This clonotype occurred many times. The gene calls are TRBV20-1 and TRBJ2-7; 8 bases map to TRBD2. The CDR3 is made up of 15 amino acids. The V segment lost 7 bases and the J segment 0 bases; nucleotides outside the gene matches: 11. Germline loops: CDR1 DFQATT, CDR2 SNEGSKA (reference sequence). CDR3 in amino acids: CSVSGGTASSYEQYV. In nucleotides, the CDR3 is TGCAGTGTAAGCGGGGGAACTGCAAGCTCCTACGAGCAGTACGTC.

This chain connects TRBV19 to TRBJ1-4; perhaps TRBD1 as D (5 bases). Germline values: CDR1 LNHDA, CDR2 SQIVND (reference sequence). This CDR3 comprises 15 residues. The germline V and J ends were trimmed by 8 bases and 0 bases, with 13 bases remaining between them. This CDR3 is CASQSGDATNEKLFF. CDR3 coding DNA: TGTGCCAGTCAGTCGGGGGATGCAACTAATGAAAAACTGTTTTTT.

This clonotype was seen a handful of times. The CDR3 reads CASKGGNSYEQYV. The CDR3 nucleotides read TGTGCCAGCAAGGGAGGAAATTCCTACGAGCAGTACGTC. This chain links TRBV6-5 with TRBJ2-7; D is perhaps TRBD2 (6 bases). Trimming pared 7 bases from V and 1 base from J, leaving 11 bases between. Germline assignment: CDR1 MNHEY and CDR2 SVGAGI. The CDR3 extends over 13 amino acids.

This clonotype has just a few counts. V usage is TRBV27 and J usage is TRBJ1-5, with D perhaps TRBD1 (6 bases). CDR1 and CDR2 (germline): MNHEY, SMNVEV (reference sequence). Deletions cut 5 bases from V and 2 bases from J, with 16 bases between. The CDR3 length is 16 residues. This CDR3 is CASSPRGGGRNQPQHF. CDR3 bases: TGTGCCAGCAGTCCCCGGGGGGGCGGGCGCAATCAGCCCCAGCATTTT.

This clonotype was seen repeatedly, ten times or more. The CDR3 DNA is TGCAGCGCCCCCGTGGGGGGGTACCAAGAGACCCAGTACTTC. Residues: CSAPVGGYQETQYF. This rearrangement joins TRBV29-1 to TRBJ2-5; 7 nucleotides match TRBD2. Germline V gene sequence: CDR1 SQVTM, CDR2 ANQGSEA. Unmatched junction bases numbered 8, after V lost 7 bases and J lost 0 bases. The CDR3 runs to 14 residues.

This clonotype has more than one count but fewer than ten. The rearrangement uses TRBV29-1 and TRBJ1-2; the D gene is possibly TRBD1 (6 bases). V dropped 5 bases and J dropped 0 bases, with 10 bases sitting between them. CDR1 and CDR2 (germline): SQVTM, ANQGSEA. This CDR3 is built from 13 residues. CDR3 DNA sequence: TGCAGCGTTACCAGGGGAGCTAACTATGGCTACACCTTC. Amino acids: CSVTRGANYGYTF.

The J gene is TRBJ1-2, the V gene TRBV7-2; D unclear. Trimming stripped 1 base from V and 4 bases from J, with 13 bases between. This CDR3 contains 15 residues. The germline V gene encodes CDR1 SGHTA and CDR2 FQGNSA. The CDR3 sequence is CASSLEPGISYGYTF. CDR3 DNA: TGTGCCAGCAGCTTAGAACCGGGCATCAGCTATGGCTACACCTTC. The entire variable domain, with the rest obtained from reference TRBV7-2 and TRBJ1-2, is as follows: GAGVSQSPSNKVTEKGKDVELRCDPISGHTALYWYRQSLGQGLEFLIYFQGNSAPDKSGLPSDRFSAERTGGSVSTLTIQRTQQEDSAVYLCASSLEPGISYGYTFGSGTRLTVV.

This clonotype was seen at least ten times. The chain recombines TRBV15 with TRBJ2-1, with D uncertain. This CDR3 is built from 14 residues. CDR1 and CDR2 (germline): LNHNV, YYDKDF (reference sequence). V was cut by 1 base and J by 10 bases, with 14 bases left in between. The CDR3 coding sequence is TGTGCCACCAGCAGAGTAGGCTCAACAAGGGAGCAGTTCTTC. Translation gives CATSRVGSTREQFF.

This clonotype was counted ten times or more. CDR3 DNA sequence: TGTGCCAGCAAGTTCGGGGCCTTGGTAGAAAAACTGTTTTTT. Protein: CASKFGALVEKLFF. This chain links TRBV6-2 or TRBV6-3 with TRBJ1-4, with D possibly TRBD1 on 5 matching bases. Germline CDR1 is MNHEY and CDR2 is SVGEGT. The length of the CDR3 is 14 residues. Trimming took off 7 bases at V and 8 bases at J, with 17 bases between the two ends.

This sequence joins TRBV5-1 and TRBJ1-1, with D perhaps TRBD1 (6 bases). Germline V gene lookup returns CDR1 SGHRS and CDR2 YFSETQ. V gave up 0 bases and J gave up 6 bases, with 18 bases separating them. This CDR3 is 16 amino acids long. CDR3 sequence reads: CASSLVDGGRRAEAFF. DNA for the CDR3: TGCGCCAGCAGCTTGGTTGATGGGGGGCGCAGGGCTGAAGCTTTCTTT.

The gene calls are TRBV20-1 and TRBJ1-3, with D possibly TRBD1 on 5 matching bases. Germline values: CDR1 DFQATT, CDR2 SNEGSKA (reference sequence). The CDR3 loop spans 15 amino acids. V lost 2 bases and J 2 bases, leaving 13 bases between the germline ends. CDR3 in DNA: TGCAGTGCTAGACCTGCAGGGAGGACTGGAAACACCATATATTTT. Translation: CSARPAGRTGNTIYF.

This clonotype was detected ten times or more. The V call is TRBV6-6, the J call TRBJ1-1; a possible D gene is TRBD1 (6 bases). Trimming stripped 5 bases from V and 1 base from J, with 8 bases between. Germline V gene lookup returns CDR1 MNHNY and CDR2 SVGAGI (reference sequence). The CDR3 covers 13 residues. CDR3 nucleotide sequence: TGTGCCAGCAGTCACAGGGAGAACACTGAAGCTTTCTTT. Translating it yields CASSHRENTEAFF.

This clonotype was detected ten times or more. The chain employs TRBV29-1 and TRBJ2-7; unclear D gene. Trimming cost V 6 bases and J 5 bases, with 17 bases left between them. The CDR3 runs 13 residues. The germline V gene has CDR1 SQVTM and CDR2 ANQGSEA. CDR3 in DNA: TGCAGCGTCTTAACAAACGTCCGGAACGAGCAGTACTTC. It encodes CSVLTNVRNEQYF.

This clonotype occurred a few times. The chain combines TRBV6-5 with TRBJ1-6; D remains ambiguous. The CDR3 contains 15 residues. The germline V gene has CDR1 MNHEY and CDR2 SVGAGI. V was clipped by 2 bases and J by 8 bases, with 13 bases between them. This CDR3 reads CASSYGGGGDSPLHF. The CDR3 nucleotides read TGTGCCAGCAGTTACGGAGGCGGTGGTGATTCACCCCTCCACTTT.

The chain couples TRBV29-1 to TRBJ2-2; TRBD1 matches at 12 bases. This CDR3 is 14 amino acids long. Trimming removed 7 bases from V and 5 bases from J; junction bases left unmatched: 5. The germline V gene encodes CDR1 SQVTM and CDR2 ANQGSEA. Written as DNA, the CDR3 is TGCAGCGCCGGGACAGGGGGCGGAACCGGGGAGCTGTTTTTT. It yields the protein CSAGTGGGTGELFF.

This clonotype was observed a few times. The rearrangement links TRBV7-2 to TRBJ2-7, with TRBD1 identical over 9 bases. Germline V gene data show CDR1 as SGHTA and CDR2 as FQGNSA. The CDR3 length is 13 residues. Trimming took 5 bases from V and 10 from J; bases not matched to a gene: 9. CDR3 in amino acids: CASSLGQGLEQYV. The DNA for the CDR3 is TGTGCCAGCAGCCTGGGACAGGGTTTAGAACAGTACGTC.